The clone carrying this TCR beta chain has ten or more counts. TCRdb passed the RT-PCR reads through MiXCR, listing each CDR3 protein once. The data contain about 700,000 distinct CDR3 sequences, approximately 14% of them seen just once; the ten biggest clones take up about 3.6%. The TCR was taken from a female donor in good health, serving as a healthy control. The sequencing sample was made of memory CD4+ T cells from blood.

Here the CDR3 reads CSALGQGRTDTQYF. The CDR3 DNA follows: TGCAGCGCCCTAGGCCAGGGGCGCACAGATACGCAGTATTTT. The V call is TRBV29-1, the J call TRBJ2-3; D perhaps matches TRBD1 (6 bases). The germline gives CDR1 SQVTM, CDR2 ANQGSEA. Trimming left V 7 bases short and J 1 base short, with 15 bases between. This CDR3 comprises 14 residues.